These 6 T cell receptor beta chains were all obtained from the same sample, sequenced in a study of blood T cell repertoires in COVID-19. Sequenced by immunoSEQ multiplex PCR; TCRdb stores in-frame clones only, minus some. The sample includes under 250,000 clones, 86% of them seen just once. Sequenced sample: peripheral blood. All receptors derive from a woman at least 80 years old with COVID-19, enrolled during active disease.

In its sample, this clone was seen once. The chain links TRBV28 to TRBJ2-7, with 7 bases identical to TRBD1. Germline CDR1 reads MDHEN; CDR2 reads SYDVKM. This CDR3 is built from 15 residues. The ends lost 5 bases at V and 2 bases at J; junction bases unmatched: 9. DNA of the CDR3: TGTGCCAGCAGTCTTCCTGGGACAGAAGCCTACGAGCAGTACTTC. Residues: CASSLPGTEAYEQYF.

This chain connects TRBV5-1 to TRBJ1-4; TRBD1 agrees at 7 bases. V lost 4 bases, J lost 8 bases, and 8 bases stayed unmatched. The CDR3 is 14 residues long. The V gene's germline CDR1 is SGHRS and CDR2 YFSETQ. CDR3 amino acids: CASSVTGVREKLFF. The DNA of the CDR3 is TGCGCCAGCAGCGTAACAGGGGTTCGCGAAAAACTGTTTTTT.

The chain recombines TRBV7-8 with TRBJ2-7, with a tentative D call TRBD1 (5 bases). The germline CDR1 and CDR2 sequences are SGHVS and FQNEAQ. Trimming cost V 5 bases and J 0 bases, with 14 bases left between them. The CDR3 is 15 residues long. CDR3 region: CASSAAGLSSYEQYF. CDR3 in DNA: TGTGCCAGCAGCGCCGCAGGGTTAAGCTCCTACGAGCAGTACTTC.

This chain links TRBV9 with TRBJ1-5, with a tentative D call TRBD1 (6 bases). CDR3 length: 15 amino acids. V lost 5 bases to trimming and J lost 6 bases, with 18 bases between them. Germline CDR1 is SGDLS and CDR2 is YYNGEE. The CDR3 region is CASSESGGFAQPQHF. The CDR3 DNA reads TGTGCCAGCAGTGAATCGGGGGGCTTCGCTCAGCCCCAGCATTTT.

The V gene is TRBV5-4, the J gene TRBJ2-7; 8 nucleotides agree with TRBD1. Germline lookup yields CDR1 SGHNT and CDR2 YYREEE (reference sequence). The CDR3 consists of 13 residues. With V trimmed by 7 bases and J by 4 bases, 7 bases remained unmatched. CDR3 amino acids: CASGPGGQYEQYF. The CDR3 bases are TGTGCCAGCGGACCAGGGGGCCAGTACGAGCAGTACTTC. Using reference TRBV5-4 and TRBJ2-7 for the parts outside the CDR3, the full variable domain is ETGVTQSPTHLIKTRGQQVTLRCSSQSGHNTVSWYQQALGQGPQFIFQYYREEENGRGNFPPRFSGLQFPNYSSELNVNALELDDSALYLCASGPGGQYEQYFGPGTRLTVT.

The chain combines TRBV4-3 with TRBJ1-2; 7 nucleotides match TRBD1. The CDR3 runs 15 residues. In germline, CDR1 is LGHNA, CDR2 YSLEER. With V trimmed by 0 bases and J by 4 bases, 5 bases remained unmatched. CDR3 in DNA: TGCGCCAGCAGCCAAGATGTAGGACAGGTCTATGGCTACACCTTC. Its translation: CASSQDVGQVYGYTF.